What follows describes a single TCR beta chain. Its specificity is unknown. This sample is drawn from a study of response to subunit inactivated influenza vaccine. Findings of the study overall: Authors proposed each seasonal influenza vaccination draws in few new T cells.

This CDR3 has 16 amino acids. The germline CDR1 and CDR2 sequences are DFQATT and SNEGSKA (reference sequence). The J segment lost 5 bases and the V segment lost 1 base, leaving 8 bases of the junction unmatched. A single record per CDR3 protein comes from TCRdb applying MiXCR to the RT-PCR reads. The data contain fewer than 600,000 distinct CDR3 sequences, less than 7.5% of them singletons. The V and J genes are TRBV20-1 and TRBJ2-3, with 11 bases that match TRBD2. The specimen was PBMCs from blood, collected roughly 24 months after vaccination. This receptor was identified in a man in his fifties or sixties who received an inactivated influenza vaccine. CDR3 in amino acids: CSARGGTSGTIDTQYF. CDR3 bases: TGCAGTGCTAGAGGGGGGACTAGCGGAACCATAGATACGCAGTATTTT.